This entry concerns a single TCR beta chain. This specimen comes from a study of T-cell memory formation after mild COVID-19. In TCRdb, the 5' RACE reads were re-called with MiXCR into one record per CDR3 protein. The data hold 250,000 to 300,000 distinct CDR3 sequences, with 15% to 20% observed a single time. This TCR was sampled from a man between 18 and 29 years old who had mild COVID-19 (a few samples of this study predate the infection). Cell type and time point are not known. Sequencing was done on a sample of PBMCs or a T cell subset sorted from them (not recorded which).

The CDR3: CASSLISDYTF. The CDR3 bases are TGTGCCAGCAGTTTGATATCGGACTACACCTTC. The V call is TRBV28, the J call TRBJ1-2; D gene unclear. Germline V CDR1 and CDR2: MDHEN, SYDVKM. The CDR3 has 11 amino acids. V lost 3 bases and J lost 10, with 9 bases in between.